Presented here are 32 T cell receptor beta chains from one specimen sequenced in a study of blood T cells in healthy people across ages. Combining a sample-barcoded 5' primer with a J-beta primer mix, a second PCR ran for roughly 7 to 12 cycles. TCRdb reanalysed the 5' RACE reads using MiXCR and keeps one entry per CDR3 protein. The sample includes fewer than 600,000 distinct CDR3 sequences, about 26% of them seen just once. These sequences were also reported in another study, on T cells of mothers and their children.

The sequenced sample was blood. The receptors here all came from a boy younger than 10 in good health.

The chain joins TRBV5-6 to TRBJ2-1; the D is unclear. CDR3 length: 14 residues. The ends were cut back, 6 bases at V and 1 base at J, with 11 bases in the middle. Germline V gives CDR1 SGHDT, CDR2 YYEEEE. As DNA, the CDR3 is TGTGCCAGCACCTCCGGCCGTTCCTACAATGAGCAGTTCTTC. Translating it yields CASTSGRSYNEQFF.

This clonotype was detected a few times. This sequence joins TRBV29-1 and TRBJ2-3; no reliable D call. This CDR3 spans 13 amino acids. V was pared by 5 bases and J by 4 bases, with 13 bases between. Per the germline V gene, CDR1 is SQVTM and CDR2 is ANQGSEA. The CDR3 protein is CSVPGNSADTQYF. In DNA form, the CDR3 reads TGCAGCGTTCCGGGCAATTCGGCAGATACGCAGTATTTT.

This chain links TRBV15 with TRBJ1-2; the match to TRBD1 covers 7 bases. The CDR3 has 13 amino acids. Trimming at V came to 6 bases and at J to 4 bases, leaving 5 bases not matched to a gene. CDR1 is LNHNV, CDR2 YYDKDF, per germline (reference sequence). CDR3 DNA: TGTGCCACCAGTGGAGGGGGCTTCTATGGCTACACCTTC. This sequence encodes CATSGGGFYGYTF.

This clonotype has just a few counts. The chain couples TRBV6-6 to TRBJ2-7; maybe TRBD1 (5 bases). The length of the CDR3 is 15 residues. Trimming shortened V by 0 bases and J by 6 bases, and 15 bases separated the two germline ends. In germline, CDR1 is MNHNY, CDR2 SVGAGI (reference sequence). CDR3 DNA sequence: TGTGCCAGCAGTTACTCGTCAGGGTCCTTGGGCGAGCAGTACTTC. It encodes CASSYSSGSLGEQYF.

The chain recombines TRBV20-1 with TRBJ2-3; 8 positions match TRBD2. The CDR3 runs to 14 residues. The ends lost 1 base at V and 5 bases at J; junction bases unmatched: 5. Germline assignment: CDR1 DFQATT and CDR2 SNEGSKA (reference sequence). CDR3 region: CSARAGGPLDTQYF. The CDR3 DNA follows: TGCAGTGCTAGAGCGGGGGGGCCTTTAGATACGCAGTATTTT.

The chain joins TRBV7-8 to TRBJ1-4; D possibly corresponds to TRBD1 (6 bases). The germline V gene has CDR1 SGHVS and CDR2 FQNEAQ. Between the trimmed V and J ends, which lost 3 bases and 6 bases, there was a span of 8 bases. The CDR3 covers 13 residues. CDR3 loop: CASSLSGDEKLFF. The CDR3 DNA follows: TGTGCCAGCAGCTTGTCAGGGGATGAAAAACTGTTTTTT. Supplemented by reference TRBV7-8 and TRBJ1-4, the full variable domain reads GAGVSQSPRYKVAKRGQDVALRCDPISGHVSLFWYQQALGQGPEFLTYFQNEAQLDKSGLPSDRFFAERPEGSVSTLKIQRTQQEDSAVYLCASSLSGDEKLFFGSGTQLSVL.

This chain connects TRBV6-2 or TRBV6-3 to TRBJ2-2, with D tentatively TRBD1 (5 bases). Germline V gives CDR1 MNHEY, CDR2 SVGEGT. CDR3 length equals 15 residues. V lost 0 bases and J 3 bases, leaving 8 bases between the germline ends. CDR3 nucleotide sequence: TGTGCCAGCAGTTACTCTGCAGGGCACACCGGGGAGCTGTTTTTT. As protein: CASSYSAGHTGELFF.

V usage is TRBV9 and J usage is TRBJ2-5; TRBD2 aligns across 13 bases. Germline CDR1 is SGDLS and CDR2 is YYNGEE. The length of the CDR3 is 16 residues. Losses at the gene ends were 5 bases for V and 5 bases for J; bases not matched to a gene: 9. The CDR3 DNA follows: TGTGCCAGCAGTCCCCAAACTAGCGGGGGGGCTGAGACCCAGTACTTC. Translating it yields CASSPQTSGGAETQYF.

V gene TRBV11-2 combines with J gene TRBJ2-5, with D unclear. The closer fit of TRBJ2-1 to the DNA end suggests the J call may be wrong. The CDR3 loop spans 12 amino acids. Germline loops: CDR1 SGHAT, CDR2 FQNNGV. The CDR3 spells CASSLNFNEQFF. CDR3 nucleotides: TGTGCCAGCAGCTTGAATTTCAATGAGCAGTTCTTC.

J is TRBJ1-6 and V is TRBV18; D possibly corresponds to TRBD1 (5 bases). V dropped 1 base and J dropped 10 bases, with 8 bases sitting between them. The germline CDR1 and CDR2 sequences are KGHSH and LQKENI. The CDR3 consists of 13 residues. The CDR3 loop is CASSPRRDSPLHF. CDR3 coding DNA: TGTGCCAGCTCACCACGGAGGGACTCACCCCTCCACTTT. The entire variable domain, with the rest obtained from reference TRBV18 and TRBJ1-6, is as follows: NAGVMQNPRHLVRRRGQEARLRCSPMKGHSHVYWYRQLPEEGLKFMVYLQKENIIDESGMPKERFSAEFPKEGPSILRIQQVVRGDSAAYFCASSPRRDSPLHFGNGTRLTVT.

The rearrangement joins TRBV12-5 to TRBJ2-3; D is perhaps TRBD2 (6 bases). The CDR3 has 13 amino acids. Trimming removed 4 bases from V and 3 bases from J, with 8 bases in between. In germline, CDR1 is LGHNT, CDR2 FRNRAP. CDR3: CASGSSGTDTQYF. DNA of the CDR3: TGTGCTAGTGGTTCCAGCGGGACAGATACGCAGTATTTT.

This clonotype was observed many times. The CDR3 sequence is CASTGTSEYNEQFF. The CDR3 DNA sequence: TGTGCCAGCACTGGGACTAGCGAGTACAATGAGCAGTTCTTC. J is TRBJ2-1 and V is TRBV6-1, with 10 bases that match TRBD2. This CDR3 region has 14 residues. V lost 7 bases to trimming and J lost 4 bases; unmatched junction nucleotides: 4. Germline V lookup: CDR1 MNHNS, CDR2 SASEGT.

The V and J genes are TRBV12-3 or TRBV12-4 and TRBJ1-2; 7 nucleotides match TRBD1. After removal of 8 bases from V and 8 bases from J, the junction contained 8 bases not matched to a gene. This CDR3 region has 12 residues. CDR3 region: CASPDRDQGYTF. In nucleotides, the CDR3 is TGTGCCAGCCCCGACAGGGATCAGGGCTACACCTTC.

This clonotype appeared a few times. The chain links TRBV7-2 to TRBJ2-2; no clear D. The V end was cut by 1 base, the J end by 2 bases, with 11 bases between. CDR1 is SGHTA and CDR2 is FQGNSA in the germline V gene. The CDR3 contains 16 residues. The DNA for the CDR3 is TGTGCCAGCAGCTTAGTAGGTCGCCGAAACACCGGGGAGCTGTTTTTT. Protein product: CASSLVGRRNTGELFF.

Points on this clonotype: One junction end disagrees with the germline gene, perhaps due to a read error. The chain combines TRBV4-1 with TRBJ2-1, with 9 bases lining up with TRBD2. The J call may be incorrect, as the DNA end agrees better with TRBJ2-7. This CDR3 is 14 amino acids long. Germline V gives CDR1 MGHRA, CDR2 YSYEKL. The CDR3 protein is CASSRSGSSYKQYF. Written as DNA, the CDR3 is TGCGCCAGCAGCCGTAGCGGGAGCTCCTACAAGCAGTACTTC.

In this sample, this clonotype turned up a few times. CDR3 bases: TGTGCCAGCAGCCGGGACCGGTCGGCTGAAGCTTTCTTT. Translated, it gives CASSRDRSAEAFF. The rearrangement uses TRBV7-3 and TRBJ1-1; D is perhaps TRBD1 (5 bases). The CDR3 contains 13 residues. The V gene lost 5 bases and the J gene lost 6 bases, with 13 bases spanning the gap. Germline V gene lookup returns CDR1 SGHTA and CDR2 FQGTGA.

The V call is TRBV4-1, the J call TRBJ2-5, with D unresolved. The J call may not be correct, given that the DNA end is closer to TRBJ2-7. The CDR3 has 15 amino acids. Germline values: CDR1 MGHRA, CDR2 YSYEKL. The CDR3 DNA sequence: TGCGCCAGCAGCCAAGAAGAGGCACCTTCCTACGAGCAGTACTTC. Protein: CASSQEEAPSYEQYF.

The genes are TRBV10-3 and TRBJ2-5, with D perhaps matching TRBD1 (5 bases). Deletions cut 0 bases from V and 5 bases from J, with 16 bases between. Per the germline V gene, CDR1 is ENHRY and CDR2 is SYGVKD. The CDR3 has 16 residues. CDR3 bases: TGTGCCATCAGTGAGTCACCCAGGGCCTCCGGGGAGACCCAGTACTTC. It specifies CAISESPRASGETQYF.

Concerning this clonotype itself: With a much larger clone just one base away, this may be a read error. This chain connects TRBV20-1 to TRBJ1-2; TRBD1 is a possible D gene (5 bases). CDR3 size: 14 residues. V lost 4 bases, J lost 4 bases, and 16 bases lay in between. CDR1 is DFQATT, CDR2 SNEGSKA, per germline (reference sequence). CDR3 residues: CSAKDEDTSYGYTF. The CDR3 DNA is TGCAGTGCTAAAGATGAGGACACCTCCTATGGCTACACCTTC.

V gene TRBV27 combines with J gene TRBJ2-2; D is possibly TRBD1 (6 bases). The germline V and J ends were trimmed by 2 bases and 2 bases, with 12 bases remaining between them. The germline V gene encodes CDR1 MNHEY and CDR2 SMNVEV (reference sequence). The CDR3 covers 16 residues. DNA of the CDR3: TGTGCCAGCAGTTTAGCCGGACAGATTAACACCGGGGAGCTGTTTTTT. It is translated as CASSLAGQINTGELFF.

There are a few counts of this clonotype. The CDR3 ends on some other residue instead of the conserved phenylalanine or tryptophan, so this is likely a read error. The V call is TRBV12-3 or TRBV12-4, the J call TRBJ2-1, with D uncertain. V was clipped by 7 bases and J by 2 bases, with 9 bases between them. The CDR3 length is 13 residues. CDR3 amino acids: CASTLGPYNEQFL. Here the CDR3 DNA reads TGTGCCAGCACCCTCGGCCCCTACAATGAGCAGTTCCTC.

This clonotype was seen a few times. The rearrangement uses TRBV7-8 and TRBJ1-2; no clear D. The germline V gene encodes CDR1 SGHVS and CDR2 FQNEAQ. V shed 5 bases and J shed 2 bases, with 18 bases lying between them. There are 16 residues in the CDR3. This CDR3 reads CASSPNRNRANYGYTF. CDR3 nucleotide sequence: TGTGCCAGCAGCCCGAATAGAAACCGGGCGAACTATGGCTACACCTTC.

The J gene is TRBJ2-3, the V gene TRBV7-2, with 8 bases aligning to TRBD2. V was pared by 1 base and J by 0 bases, with 6 bases of the junction left unmatched. The CDR3 is 17 amino acids. CDR1 and CDR2 from the germline V gene are SGHTA and FQGNSA. This CDR3 is CASSLGPLAGSTDTQYF. Written as DNA, the CDR3 is TGTGCCAGCAGCTTAGGTCCCCTAGCGGGTAGCACAGATACGCAGTATTTT.

This chain's CDR3 is CASSEGSAADTQYF. For the CDR3, the DNA is TGCGCCAGCAGTGAAGGTTCGGCCGCAGATACGCAGTATTTT. V gene TRBV10-2 combines with J gene TRBJ2-3; no reliable D call. Trimming left V 3 bases short and J 4 bases short, with 11 bases between. The CDR3 has 14 residues. In germline, CDR1 is WSHSY, CDR2 SAAADI.

This chain joins TRBV12-3 or TRBV12-4 and TRBJ1-2, with D possibly TRBD1 on 5 matching bases. This CDR3 is 16 amino acids long. V was shortened by 3 bases and J by 0 bases, with 14 bases between the two germline ends. The CDR3 is CASSFLGAHANYGYTF. CDR3 coding DNA: TGTGCCAGCAGTTTTCTAGGGGCCCACGCTAACTATGGCTACACCTTC.

This clonotype was seen once. The chain combines TRBV25-1 with TRBJ1-1, with D uncertain. Germline V gene sequence: CDR1 MGHDK, CDR2 SYGVNS. The V and J ends lost 6 bases and 8 bases respectively, with 13 bases between them. The CDR3 is 12 residues long. DNA of the CDR3: TGTGCCAGCAGCCCCGGGTCGGGGGAAGCTTTCTTT. Protein sequence: CASSPGSGEAFF.

V and J are TRBV7-9 and TRBJ1-1, with TRBD1 identical over 8 bases. The J segment lost 3 bases and the V segment lost 2 bases, leaving 5 bases of the junction unmatched. The germline V gene has CDR1 SEHNR and CDR2 FQNEAQ (reference sequence). This CDR3 comprises 15 residues. CDR3 amino acids: CASSLLRGLDTEAFF. CDR3 DNA sequence: TGTGCCAGCAGCTTACTCAGGGGGCTAGACACTGAAGCTTTCTTT.

This chain joins TRBV20-1 and TRBJ2-4, with D hard to call. Trimming took off 0 bases at V and 8 bases at J, with 11 bases between the two ends. The CDR3 consists of 13 residues. Per the germline V gene, CDR1 is DFQATT and CDR2 is SNEGSKA (reference sequence). The CDR3 coding sequence is TGCAGTGCTAGAGAAGGGTTTGGAGACATTCAGTACTTC. This sequence encodes CSAREGFGDIQYF.

The J gene is TRBJ2-7, the V gene TRBV15; tentative D call: TRBD2 (5 bases). This CDR3 contains 13 residues. Germline V lookup: CDR1 LNHNV, CDR2 YYDKDF (reference sequence). V was shortened by 2 bases and J by 1 base, with 6 bases between the two germline ends. DNA of the CDR3: TGTGCCACCAGCAGAAGAGGGTCCTACGAGCAGTACTTC. Protein: CATSRRGSYEQYF. Using reference TRBV15 and TRBJ2-7 for the parts outside the CDR3, the full variable domain is DAMVIQNPRYQVTQFGKPVTLSCSQTLNHNVMYWYQQKSSQAPKLLFHYYDKDFNNEADTPDNFQSRRPNTSFCFLDIRSPGLGDTAMYLCATSRRGSYEQYFGPGTRLTVT.

This clonotype was seen a single time. This chain connects TRBV6-6 to TRBJ2-4, with a tentative D call TRBD1 (7 bases). V gave up 7 bases and J gave up 9 bases, with 16 bases separating them. From germline, CDR1 is MNHNY and CDR2 SVGAGI (reference sequence). The CDR3 spans 13 residues. The CDR3 DNA follows: TGTGCCAGCATGGAGGGGGCAACAAGCATTCAGTACTTC. It is translated as CASMEGATSIQYF.

Only a few counts were recorded for this clonotype. The germline gene is not matched at one end of the junction; a read error may be the cause. The chain has TRBV7-2 and TRBJ1-5, with no clear D. Germline CDR1 reads SGHTA; CDR2 reads FQGNSA. The CDR3 is 14 residues long. CDR3 sequence reads: CASSLGLAEEPQHF. The DNA of the CDR3 is TGTGCCAGCAGTTTAGGTCTGGCCGAGGAGCCCCAGCATTTT.

This clonotype was picked up a small number of times. V gene TRBV24-1 combines with J gene TRBJ1-2; no clear D. Trimming removed 7 bases at V and 2 bases at J, with 10 bases between. This CDR3 comprises 13 residues. CDR1 and CDR2 from the germline V gene are KGHDR and SFDVKD. CDR3 region: CATSGGENYGYTF. CDR3 nucleotide sequence: TGTGCCACCAGCGGCGGGGAGAACTATGGCTACACCTTC.